This T cell receptor beta chain derives from a study of T cell responses to AZD1222 COVID-19 vaccine. Findings of the study overall: A rise in Spike-specific TCR breadth and depth followed two AZD1222 doses.

The assay was immunoSEQ multiplex PCR, and TCRdb's table has in-frame clones only and misses some. The sample contains under 200,000 clones, about nine tenths of which appear only once. Trimming shortened V by 2 bases and J by 8 bases, and 6 bases separated the two germline ends. Germline values: CDR1 KGHDR, CDR2 SFDVKD. CDR3 size: 13 residues. With respect to this clone: Its antigen is still unknown.

This sequence was found in an adult in good health. The input for sequencing was peripheral blood, taken on day 0 of AZD1222 vaccination. This chain uses TRBV24-1 with TRBJ1-6; no firm D call. The CDR3 here is CATSDSSYSPLHF. The CDR3 nucleotides read TGTGCCACCAGTGATTCAAGTTATTCACCCCTCCACTTT.